A single sample gave rise to the 10 T cell receptor beta chains below, sequenced in a study of T cells after yellow fever vaccination. Via MiXCR, TCRdb re-called the 5' RACE reads, giving one row per CDR3 protein. The sample lists hundreds of thousands of distinct CDR3 sequences, 5.2% occurring once. Sequenced material: CD4+ T cells sorted from PBMCs, taken on the day of the yellow fever booster vaccination. The receptors come from a man between 18 and 29 years old who received the YFV17D yellow fever vaccine.

The V call is TRBV6-5, the J call TRBJ1-1; maybe TRBD1 (5 bases). Between the trimmed V and J ends, which lost 10 bases and 1 base, there was a span of 19 bases. Germline V CDR1 and CDR2: MNHEY, SVGAGI. This CDR3 spans 15 amino acids. As DNA, the CDR3 is TGTGCCACCCTCCGGCGGGGAGGGGCGAACACTGAAGCTTTCTTT. Its protein product is CATLRRGGANTEAFF.

J is TRBJ2-5 and V is TRBV7-2; no firm D call. V was clipped by 1 base and J by 3 bases, with 9 bases between them. Germline values: CDR1 SGHTA, CDR2 FQGNSA. CDR3 length equals 14 residues. The CDR3 spells CASSLVASKETQYF. The CDR3 bases are TGTGCCAGCAGCTTAGTGGCCTCAAAAGAGACCCAGTACTTC.

This clonotype was found a few times. The chain recombines TRBV6-2 or TRBV6-3 with TRBJ2-5; D is uncertain. Germline V gene data show CDR1 as MNHEY and CDR2 as SVGEGT. This CDR3 is 17 amino acids long. The germline V and J ends were trimmed by 6 bases and 0 bases, with 20 bases remaining between them. CDR3 DNA: TGTGCCAGCAGCAACCTCCCAGCCAGTGACTACCAAGAGACCCAGTACTTC. As protein: CASSNLPASDYQETQYF.

This clonotype was counted between two and nine times. The chain employs TRBV24-1 and TRBJ2-1; possibly TRBD2 for D (5 bases). V was cut by 4 bases and J by 10 bases, with 19 bases left in between. CDR1 and CDR2 (germline): KGHDR, SFDVKD. CDR3 length: 15 residues. The CDR3 loop reads CATSDLEGAWREQFF. The CDR3 coding sequence is TGTGCCACCAGTGACCTTGAGGGCGCCTGGAGAGAGCAGTTCTTC.

This clonotype has just a few counts. The J gene is TRBJ2-1, the V gene TRBV7-8, with 7 positions matching TRBD2. The CDR3 sequence is 14 residues long. J was trimmed by 10 bases and V by 0 bases; bases with no gene match: 6. From germline, CDR1 is SGHVS and CDR2 FQNEAQ. CDR3 nucleotide sequence: TGTGCCAGCAGCTTAGCGTGGCTAGCGGACGAGCAGTTCTTC. It specifies CASSLAWLADEQFF.

This clonotype has only a few counts. As DNA, the CDR3 is TGCAGTGCTGCAGGGGTAGGATCCTACGAGCAGTACGTC. The encoded protein is CSAAGVGSYEQYV. This chain joins TRBV20-1 and TRBJ2-7; D is possibly TRBD1 (6 bases). Germline CDR1 DFQATT, CDR2 SNEGSKA (reference sequence). CDR3 length equals 13 residues. The V gene lost 5 bases and the J gene lost 1 base, with 12 bases spanning the gap.

This clonotype was observed at least ten times. The chain employs TRBV4-3 and TRBJ2-3; either TRBD1 or TRBD2 may supply D (5 bases each). Germline V gene data show CDR1 as LGHNA and CDR2 as YSLEER. The CDR3 is 15 amino acids. The ends were cut back, 3 bases at V and 7 bases at J, with 17 bases in the middle. CDR3 in amino acids: CASSQSRDPPYTQYF. The CDR3, as DNA: TGCGCCAGCAGCCAGTCCCGGGACCCTCCTTATACGCAGTATTTT.

The chain couples TRBV10-3 to TRBJ1-2; weak D call: TRBD1 (5 bases). V lost 4 bases to trimming and J lost 5 bases, with 14 bases between them. CDR3 length: 14 amino acids. The germline gives CDR1 ENHRY, CDR2 SYGVKD. CDR3 sequence: CAISAGTTDYGYTF. The CDR3 nucleotides read TGTGCCATCAGTGCTGGGACGACGGATTATGGCTACACCTTC.

This clonotype showed up just a few times. V gene TRBV13 combines with J gene TRBJ1-2; D ambiguous. Germline assignment: CDR1 PRHDT and CDR2 FYEKMQ (reference sequence). Trimming shortened V by 4 bases and J by 2 bases, and 17 bases separated the two germline ends. CDR3 length equals 16 residues. CDR3: CASSYPLRAKNYGYTF. CDR3 nucleotides: TGTGCCAGCAGCTACCCTCTAAGGGCCAAAAACTATGGCTACACCTTC.

Ten or more counts support this clonotype. The chain uses TRBV7-8 and TRBJ2-2; 7 nucleotides match TRBD1. Germline assignment: CDR1 SGHVS and CDR2 FQNEAQ. V was pared by 5 bases and J by 3 bases, with 6 bases of the junction left unmatched. The CDR3 consists of 15 residues. CDR3 sequence: CASSVITGDTGELFF. Written as DNA, the CDR3 is TGTGCCAGCAGCGTAATAACAGGGGACACCGGGGAGCTGTTTTTT.